A selection of T cell receptor beta chains follows, all from one sample in a study of blood T cell repertoires in COVID-19. Sequencing used immunoSEQ multiplex PCR; TCRdb keeps in-frame clones, though not all of them. The sample lists some 88,000 clones; about 85% were seen once. The specimen sequenced was peripheral blood. The receptor source for this set is a woman aged 70-85 years with acute or convalescent COVID-19. Both conserved end residues are part of each CDR3. The D gene is left open where the match is weak. Clone size is given for some rows only: seen once, a few or many times, or a class if the clone is expanded.

D	V	size	J	CDR3	DNA
-	TRBV4-1	few	TRBJ1-6	CASSGIPDGNSPLHF	TGCGCCAGCAGCGGCATCCCCGACGGGAATTCACCCCTCCACTTT
TRBD2	TRBV9	once	TRBJ2-1	CASSPRGTSGIYEQFF	TGTGCCAGCAGCCCCCGAGGGACTAGCGGGATTTATGAGCAGTTCTTC
-	TRBV5-1	-	TRBJ2-3	CASRKSSVSSTDTQYF	TGCGCCAGCAGAAAATCCTCGGTATCTAGCACAGATACGCAGTATTTT
TRBD2	TRBV7-2	-	TRBJ2-3	CASSQTSGGTDTQYF	TGTGCCAGCAGCCAGACTAGCGGGGGCACAGATACGCAGTATTTT
-	TRBV5-5	-	TRBJ2-6	CASSLYGGSSGANVLTF	TGTGCCAGCAGCTTGTATGGGGGGTCGTCTGGGGCCAACGTCCTGACTTTC
-	TRBV7-8	once	TRBJ1-2	CASSLERQAAGYGYTF	TGTGCCAGCAGCTTAGAACGACAGGCGGCGGGCTATGGCTACACCTTC
-	TRBV12-5	-	TRBJ1-1	CASGLEGMNRARAFF	TGTGCTAGTGGTTTGGAAGGGATGAACAGGGCACGCGCTTTCTTT
-	TRBV12-3/TRBV12-4	-	TRBJ1-1	CASSLGRNTEAFF	TGTGCCAGCAGTTTAGGTCGGAACACTGAAGCTTTCTTT
-	TRBV5-1	-	TRBJ2-3	CASSLEDSSTDTQYF	TGCGCCAGCAGCTTGGAGGACTCCTCTACAGATACGCAGTATTTT
-	TRBV5-1	-	TRBJ1-5	CASSNGGNNQPQHF	TGCGCCAGCAGTAACGGGGGTAACAATCAGCCCCAGCATTTT
-	TRBV18	-	TRBJ2-5	CASSPSVSLAIRETQYF	TGTGCCAGCTCACCTTCGGTTAGCCTAGCGATTCGAGAGACCCAGTACTTC
-	TRBV5-1	once	TRBJ1-1	CASSLVQGEAFF	TGCGCCAGCAGCTTGGTTCAGGGGGAAGCTTTCTTT
-	TRBV7-8	-	TRBJ1-5	CASSLEQGGLQPQHF	TGTGCCAGCAGCTTAGAACAGGGAGGGTTGCAGCCCCAGCATTTT
-	TRBV15	-	TRBJ1-2	CATSRDRSSGYGYTF	TGTGCCACCAGCAGAGACAGGTCATCAGGCTATGGCTACACCTTC
TRBD1	TRBV6-5	-	TRBJ1-2	CASSIPGQGYGYTF	TGTGCCAGCAGTATACCGGGACAGGGATATGGCTACACCTTC
TRBD1	TRBV29-1	-	TRBJ2-2	CSFRQGYTGELFF	TGCAGCTTCAGACAGGGGTACACCGGGGAGCTGTTTTTT
TRBD2	TRBV3-1/TRBV3-2	once	TRBJ2-1	CASSQRAGTTILQFF	TGTGCCAGCAGCCAACGAGCCGGGACTACTATTTTGCAGTTCTTC
-	TRBV5-5	-	TRBJ1-4	CASSKDLIKTATNEKLFF	TGTGCCAGCAGCAAAGATTTAATAAAGACAGCAACTAATGAAAAACTGTTTTTT
TRBD1	TRBV19	-	TRBJ1-2	CASSINLGTANYGYTF	TGTGCCAGTAGTATCAACCTCGGGACAGCTAACTATGGCTACACCTTC
-	TRBV2	once	TRBJ1-3	CASSENYSGNTIYF	TGTGCCAGCAGTGAAAATTACTCTGGAAACACCATATATTTT
-	TRBV7-8	-	TRBJ1-6	CASSLVGARGGSPLHF	TGTGCCAGCAGCTTAGTAGGGGCCCGGGGAGGGTCACCCCTCCACTTT
-	TRBV4-2	-	TRBJ2-3	CASSQAQGRRRTDTQYF	TGTGCCAGCAGCCAAGCTCAAGGCCGGAGGAGGACAGATACGCAGTATTTT
TRBD1	TRBV11-3	-	TRBJ2-1	CASSSQQGGTYNEQFF	TGTGCCAGCAGCTCCCAACAGGGGGGCACCTACAATGAGCAGTTCTTC
TRBD2	TRBV6-6	once	TRBJ2-5	CASSIGLVETQYF	TGTGCCAGCAGTATAGGACTAGTGGAGACCCAGTACTTC
-	TRBV7-2	-	TRBJ2-1	CASREAGGRDEQFF	TGTGCCAGCAGGGAGGCCGGCGGGCGAGATGAGCAGTTCTTC
-	TRBV10-3	-	TRBJ2-1	CAISLLASSYNEQFF	TGTGCCATCAGCCTTCTAGCAAGCTCCTACAATGAGCAGTTCTTC
TRBD1	TRBV7-7	once	TRBJ2-5	CASSPGQGPQETQYF	TGTGCCAGCAGCCCAGGACAGGGGCCACAAGAGACCCAGTACTTC
TRBD1	TRBV7-6	few	TRBJ2-1	CASSLAGQGYYNEQFF	TGTGCCAGCAGCCTCGCGGGACAGGGCTACTACAATGAGCAGTTCTTC
-	TRBV19	-	TRBJ1-1	CASSRRGVTEAFF	TGTGCCAGTAGTAGGCGGGGGGTGACTGAAGCTTTCTTT
-	TRBV28	-	TRBJ2-3	CASRQVLPTDTQYF	TGTGCCAGCAGACAAGTCCTCCCCACAGATACGCAGTATTTT
TRBD1	TRBV14	-	TRBJ2-5	CASSHWDRAPQETQYF	TGTGCCAGCAGCCACTGGGACAGGGCCCCCCAAGAGACCCAGTACTTC
-	TRBV2	few	TRBJ2-5	CASSDGSPSFQETQYF	TGTGCCAGCAGTGATGGTAGCCCGAGCTTTCAAGAGACCCAGTACTTC
-	TRBV4-2	-	TRBJ1-6	CASSQADRLDSPLHF	TGTGCCAGCAGCCAGGCAGACAGGCTAGATTCACCCCTCCACTTT
-	TRBV3-1/TRBV3-2	-	TRBJ2-1	CASSLTSGEQFF	TGTGCCAGCAGCCTCACTTCAGGTGAGCAGTTCTTC
TRBD2	TRBV7-7	few	TRBJ2-2	CASSLTLASGSGRAGELFF	TGTGCCAGCAGCTTAACGTTGGCTAGCGGGAGTGGGAGAGCCGGGGAGCTGTTTTTT
TRBD1	TRBV7-8	-	TRBJ1-4	CASSLDGTGETGLFF	TGTGCCAGCAGCTTAGATGGGACAGGGGAAACTGGACTGTTTTTT
-	TRBV27	-	TRBJ2-2	CASSSRVSRRAGELFF	TGTGCCAGCAGTTCCCGGGTCAGTCGCCGGGCCGGGGAGCTGTTTTTT
-	TRBV7-9	-	TRBJ1-4	CASSLAAANEKLFF	TGTGCCAGCAGCTTAGCGGCAGCTAATGAAAAACTGTTTTTT
TRBD1	TRBV5-6	-	TRBJ1-1	CASSLALDRVNTEAFF	TGTGCCAGCAGCTTGGCGTTAGACAGGGTGAACACTGAAGCTTTCTTT
TRBD1	TRBV27	-	TRBJ1-2	CASSSDRGSHGYTF	TGTGCCAGCAGTTCAGACAGGGGATCGCATGGCTACACCTTC
-	TRBV13	-	TRBJ2-4	CASSPILSTKNIQYF	TGTGCCAGCAGCCCCATTCTGAGCACCAAAAACATTCAGTACTTC
-	TRBV5-4	-	TRBJ1-1	CASSETLSLTEAFF	TGTGCCAGCAGCGAGACTCTGTCGCTCACTGAAGCTTTCTTT
TRBD2	TRBV19	-	TRBJ2-1	CASSVAGGRGNEQFF	TGTGCCAGTAGCGTAGCGGGGGGCCGTGGAAATGAGCAGTTCTTC
-	TRBV21-1	-	TRBJ2-4	CASSKYRDRVSGYF	TGTGCCAGCAGCAAATACCGGGACAGGGTATCGGGGTACTTC
TRBD1	TRBV19	-	TRBJ1-2	CASTGTEGYGYTF	TGTGCCAGTACTGGGACAGAGGGCTATGGCTACACCTTC